This T cell receptor (beta chain) was identified in a study of T cell repertoires in aging, cancer and after chemotherapy. Amplification of TCR beta used genomic DNA extracted from peripheral blood. Multiplex touch-down PCR with TRB-A/B primers amplified rearranged V-D-J TRB sequences. TCRdb passed the multiplex PCR reads through MiXCR, listing each CDR3 protein once. The table lists approximately 5,800 distinct CDR3 sequences, 30% to 40% of them singletons. This clonotype has just a few counts. The antigen remains unidentified. Germline trimming cut 5 bases from V and 5 bases from J; bases unmatched to any gene: 3. This CDR3 has 14 residues. Germline V gene sequence: CDR1 MNHEY, CDR2 SMNVEV (reference sequence). The study's findings and limits: Rebound thymic output was suggested by rising median generation probability during chemotherapy in each cancer cohort.

This TCR derives from a human donor in good health. The chain couples TRBV27 to TRBJ1-2; 12 bases agree with TRBD1. Input material: blood. The CDR3 DNA sequence: TGTGCCAGCAGTCGGGGACAGGGGGCGTATGGCTACACCTTC. This encodes CASSRGQGAYGYTF.